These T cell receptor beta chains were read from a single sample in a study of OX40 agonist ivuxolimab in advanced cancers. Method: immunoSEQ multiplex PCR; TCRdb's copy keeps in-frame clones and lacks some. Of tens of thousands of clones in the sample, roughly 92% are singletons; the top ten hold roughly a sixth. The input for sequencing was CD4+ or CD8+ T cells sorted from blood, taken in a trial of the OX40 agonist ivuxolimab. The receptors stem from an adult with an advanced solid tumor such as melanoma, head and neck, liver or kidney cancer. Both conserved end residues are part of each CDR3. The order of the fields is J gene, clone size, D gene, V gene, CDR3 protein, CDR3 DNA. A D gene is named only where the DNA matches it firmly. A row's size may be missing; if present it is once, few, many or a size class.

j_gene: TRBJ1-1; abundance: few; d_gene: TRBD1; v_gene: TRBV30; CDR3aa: CAWSAGQMNTEAFF; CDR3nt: TGTGCCTGGAGCGCGGGACAGATGAACACTGAAGCTTTCTTT
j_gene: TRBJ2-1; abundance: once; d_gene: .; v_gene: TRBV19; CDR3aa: CASSGDSFEQFF; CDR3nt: TGTGCCAGTAGTGGAGACAGCTTCGAGCAGTTCTTC
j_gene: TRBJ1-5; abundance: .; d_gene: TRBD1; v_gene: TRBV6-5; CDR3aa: CASSFPRGAGDQPQHF; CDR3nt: TGTGCCAGCAGTTTTCCCAGGGGGGCAGGGGATCAGCCCCAGCATTTT
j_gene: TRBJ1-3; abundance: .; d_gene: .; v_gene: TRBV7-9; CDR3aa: CASSLGGIGNTIYF; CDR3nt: TGTGCCAGCAGCTTAGGGGGTATCGGAAACACCATATATTTT
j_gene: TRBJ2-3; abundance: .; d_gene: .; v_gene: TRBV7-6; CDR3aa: CASSLGDGRTDTQYF; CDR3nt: TGTGCCAGCAGCTTAGGGGACGGACGCACAGATACGCAGTATTTT
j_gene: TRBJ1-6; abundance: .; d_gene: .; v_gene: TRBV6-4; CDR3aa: CASSYKGDSPLHF; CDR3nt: TGTGCCAGCAGTTACAAGGGGGATTCACCCCTCCACTTT
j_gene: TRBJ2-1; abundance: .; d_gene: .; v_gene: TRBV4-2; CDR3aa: CASSQDFDSGGNEQFF; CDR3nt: TGTGCCAGCAGCCAAGATTTCGATTCAGGGGGGAATGAGCAGTTCTTC
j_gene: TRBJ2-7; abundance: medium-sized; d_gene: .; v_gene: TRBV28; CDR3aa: CASSSDGYEQYF; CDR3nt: TGTGCCAGCAGTTCGGACGGGTACGAGCAGTACTTC
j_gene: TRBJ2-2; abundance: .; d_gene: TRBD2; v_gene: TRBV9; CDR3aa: CASSPSGGALGTGELFF; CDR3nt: TGTGCCAGCAGCCCTAGCGGGGGGGCTTTGGGAACCGGGGAGCTGTTTTTT
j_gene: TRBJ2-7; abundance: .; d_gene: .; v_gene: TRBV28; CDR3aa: CASSVLMDSYEQYF; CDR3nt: TGTGCCAGCAGTGTCCTAATGGATTCCTACGAGCAGTACTTC
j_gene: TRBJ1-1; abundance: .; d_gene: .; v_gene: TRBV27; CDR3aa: CATNSPLNTEAFF; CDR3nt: TGTGCCACCAACAGTCCTCTGAACACTGAAGCTTTCTTT
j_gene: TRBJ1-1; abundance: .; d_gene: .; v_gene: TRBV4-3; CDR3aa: CASSHLDTEAFF; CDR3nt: TGCGCCAGCAGCCACCTCGACACTGAAGCTTTCTTT
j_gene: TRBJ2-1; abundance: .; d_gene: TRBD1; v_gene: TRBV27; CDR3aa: CASRPGQGVGNEQFF; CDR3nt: TGTGCCAGCAGACCGGGACAGGGTGTAGGGAATGAGCAGTTCTTC
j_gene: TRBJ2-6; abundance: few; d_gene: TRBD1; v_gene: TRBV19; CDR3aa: CASSSHGQGDLSGANVLTF; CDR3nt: TGTGCCAGTAGTTCACACGGACAGGGGGACCTCTCTGGGGCCAACGTCCTGACTTTC
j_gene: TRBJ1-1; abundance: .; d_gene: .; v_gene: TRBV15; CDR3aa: CATSRDPGTEAFF; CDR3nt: TGTGCCACCAGCAGAGATCCTGGCACTGAAGCTTTCTTT
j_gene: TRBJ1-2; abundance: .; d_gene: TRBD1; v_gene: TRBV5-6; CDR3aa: CASSLRGTGGYGYTF; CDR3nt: TGTGCCAGCAGCTTGAGAGGGACAGGGGGCTATGGCTACACCTTC
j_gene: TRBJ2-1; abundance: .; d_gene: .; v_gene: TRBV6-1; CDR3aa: CASSQTSLYNEQFF; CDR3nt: TGTGCCAGCAGCCAAACTTCGCTCTACAATGAGCAGTTCTTC
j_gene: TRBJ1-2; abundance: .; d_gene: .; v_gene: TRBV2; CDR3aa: CASSASGYGYTF; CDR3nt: TGTGCCAGCAGTGCATCGGGGTATGGCTACACCTTC
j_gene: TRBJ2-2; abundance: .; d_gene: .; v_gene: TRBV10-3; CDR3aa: CAISESNRNPGELFF; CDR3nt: TGTGCCATCAGTGAGTCGAACCGGAATCCCGGGGAGCTGTTTTTT
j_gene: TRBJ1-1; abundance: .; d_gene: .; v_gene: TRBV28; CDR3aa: CASSLGQTEAFF; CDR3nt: TGTGCCAGCAGCCTCGGACAGACTGAAGCTTTCTTT
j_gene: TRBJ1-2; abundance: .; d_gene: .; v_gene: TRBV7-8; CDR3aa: CASSLAANYGYTF; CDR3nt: TGTGCCAGCAGCTTAGCAGCGAACTATGGCTACACCTTC
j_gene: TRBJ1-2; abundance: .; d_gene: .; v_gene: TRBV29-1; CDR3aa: CAGWADSYGYTF; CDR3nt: TGCGCAGGTTGGGCGGATTCGTATGGCTACACCTTC
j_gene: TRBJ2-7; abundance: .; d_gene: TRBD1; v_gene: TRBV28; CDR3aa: CASSLLSPDRVYEQYF; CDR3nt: TGTGCCAGCAGTTTACTATCCCCCGACAGGGTTTACGAGCAGTACTTC
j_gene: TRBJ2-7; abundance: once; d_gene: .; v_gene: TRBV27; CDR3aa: CASGLIEQYF; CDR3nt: TGTGCCAGCGGACTCATTGAGCAGTACTTC
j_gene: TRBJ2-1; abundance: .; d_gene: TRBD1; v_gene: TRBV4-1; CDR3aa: CASHTGQGENEQFF; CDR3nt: TGCGCCAGCCATACGGGACAGGGGGAAAATGAGCAGTTCTTC
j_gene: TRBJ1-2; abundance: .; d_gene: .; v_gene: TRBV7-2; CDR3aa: CASSSTGSGYTF; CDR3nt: TGTGCCAGCAGCTCAACAGGGAGTGGCTACACCTTC
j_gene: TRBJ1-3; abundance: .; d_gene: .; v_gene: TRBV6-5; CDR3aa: CASSGSWGGNTIYF; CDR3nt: TGTGCCAGCAGTGGATCGTGGGGCGGAAACACCATATATTTT
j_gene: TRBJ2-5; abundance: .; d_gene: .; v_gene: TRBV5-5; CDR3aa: CASSLQGLETQYF; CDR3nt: TGTGCCAGCAGCTTGCAAGGCTTAGAGACCCAGTACTTC
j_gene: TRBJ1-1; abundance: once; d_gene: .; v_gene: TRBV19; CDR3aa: CASSIYSRNTEAFF; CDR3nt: TGTGCCAGTAGTATTTATTCCAGGAACACTGAAGCTTTCTTT
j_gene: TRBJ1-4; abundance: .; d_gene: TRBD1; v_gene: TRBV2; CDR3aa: CASRGTGGPNEKLFF; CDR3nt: TGTGCCAGCAGGGGGACAGGGGGCCCTAATGAAAAACTGTTTTTT
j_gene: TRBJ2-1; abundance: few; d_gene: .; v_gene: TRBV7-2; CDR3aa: CASSLSGSLGEQFF; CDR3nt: TGTGCCAGCAGCTTATCCGGCAGTTTGGGTGAGCAGTTCTTC
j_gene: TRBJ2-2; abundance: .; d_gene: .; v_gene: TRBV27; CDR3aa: CASSSTGSGWTGELFF; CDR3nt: TGTGCCAGCAGTTCAACAGGGTCGGGCTGGACCGGGGAGCTGTTTTTT
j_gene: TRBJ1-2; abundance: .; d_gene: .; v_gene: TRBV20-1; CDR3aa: CITRVEYGYTF; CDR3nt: TGCATTACTAGGGTGGAGTATGGCTACACCTTC
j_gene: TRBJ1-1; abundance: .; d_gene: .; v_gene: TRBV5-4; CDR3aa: CASNSRQGTEAFF; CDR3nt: TGTGCCAGCAACTCGAGGCAAGGGACTGAAGCTTTCTTT
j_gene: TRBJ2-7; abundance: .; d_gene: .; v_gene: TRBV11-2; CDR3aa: CASSLAGFTTGSYEQYF; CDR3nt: TGTGCCAGCAGCTTAGCCGGCTTTACGACAGGCTCCTACGAGCAGTACTTC
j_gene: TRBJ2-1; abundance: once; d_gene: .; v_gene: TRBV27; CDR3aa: CASSSTEYNEQFF; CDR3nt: TGTGCCAGCAGTTCGACAGAATACAATGAGCAGTTCTTC
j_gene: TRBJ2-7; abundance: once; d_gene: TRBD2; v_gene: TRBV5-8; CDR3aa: CASSLETSGYEQYF; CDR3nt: TGTGCCAGCAGCTTGGAGACTAGCGGCTACGAGCAGTACTTC
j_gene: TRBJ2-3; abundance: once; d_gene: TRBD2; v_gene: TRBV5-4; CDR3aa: CASSSPTSGGTDTQYF; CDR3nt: TGTGCCAGCAGCTCACCGACTAGCGGGGGCACAGATACGCAGTATTTT
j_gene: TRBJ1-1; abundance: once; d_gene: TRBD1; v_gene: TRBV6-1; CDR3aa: CASSSDRALTEAFF; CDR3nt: TGTGCCAGCAGTTCCGACAGGGCTCTTACTGAAGCTTTCTTT
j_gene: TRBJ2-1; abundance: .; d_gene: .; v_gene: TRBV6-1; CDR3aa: CASSPGTHEQFF; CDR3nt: TGTGCCAGCAGTCCCGGGACCCATGAGCAGTTCTTC
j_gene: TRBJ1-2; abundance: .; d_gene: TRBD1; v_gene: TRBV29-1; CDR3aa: CSVAGQGAYGYTF; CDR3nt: TGCAGCGTAGCCGGACAGGGGGCCTATGGCTACACCTTC
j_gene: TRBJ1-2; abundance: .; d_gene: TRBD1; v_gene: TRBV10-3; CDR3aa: CAITTGDRAYGYTF; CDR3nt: TGTGCCATCACAACCGGGGACAGGGCCTATGGCTACACCTTC
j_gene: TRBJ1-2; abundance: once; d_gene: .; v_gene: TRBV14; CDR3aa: CASSPTTVGAYGYTF; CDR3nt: TGTGCCAGCAGCCCGACGACCGTAGGGGCATATGGCTACACCTTC
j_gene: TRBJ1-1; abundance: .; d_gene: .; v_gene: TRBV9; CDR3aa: CASSVAGHTEAFF; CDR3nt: TGTGCCAGCAGCGTAGCTGGCCACACTGAAGCTTTCTTT
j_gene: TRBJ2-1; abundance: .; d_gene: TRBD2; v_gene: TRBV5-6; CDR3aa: CASSTGLGGNEQFF; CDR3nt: TGTGCCAGCAGCACGGGACTAGGGGGCAATGAGCAGTTCTTC
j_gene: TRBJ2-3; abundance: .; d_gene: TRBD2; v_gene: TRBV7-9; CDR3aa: CASSLLAGGDTDTQYF; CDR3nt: TGTGCCAGCAGCTTACTAGCGGGGGGCGACACAGATACGCAGTATTTT
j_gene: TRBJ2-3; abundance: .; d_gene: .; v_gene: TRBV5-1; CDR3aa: CASSLKTDTQYF; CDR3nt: TGCGCCAGCAGCTTAAAGACAGATACGCAGTATTTT
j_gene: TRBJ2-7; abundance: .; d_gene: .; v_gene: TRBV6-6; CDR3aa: CASSYELSAYEQYF; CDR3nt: TGTGCCAGCAGTTACGAACTCTCTGCCTACGAGCAGTACTTC
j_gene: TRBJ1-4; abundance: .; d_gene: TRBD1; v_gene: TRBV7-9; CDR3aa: CASSLLGQVNEKLFF; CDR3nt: TGTGCCAGCAGCTTATTGGGACAGGTTAATGAAAAACTGTTTTTT
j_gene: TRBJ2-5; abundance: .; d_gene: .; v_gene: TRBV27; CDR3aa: CASSPQAAGVQETQYF; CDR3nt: TGTGCCAGCAGTCCCCAAGCGGCAGGCGTCCAAGAGACCCAGTACTTC
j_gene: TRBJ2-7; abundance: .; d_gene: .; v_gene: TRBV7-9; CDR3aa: CASSSLYEQYF; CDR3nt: TGTGCCAGCAGCTCCCTGTACGAGCAGTACTTC
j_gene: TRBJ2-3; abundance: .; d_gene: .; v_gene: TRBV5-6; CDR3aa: CASSPYTDTQYF; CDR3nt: TGTGCCAGCAGTCCCTACACAGATACGCAGTATTTT
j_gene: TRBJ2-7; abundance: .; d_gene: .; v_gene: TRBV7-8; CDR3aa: CASSPRDTIYEQYF; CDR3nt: TGTGCCAGCAGCCCTCGGGACACAATCTACGAGCAGTACTTC
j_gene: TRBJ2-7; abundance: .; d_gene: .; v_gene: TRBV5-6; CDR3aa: CASSFDAGYEQYF; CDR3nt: TGTGCCAGCAGCTTCGATGCGGGATACGAGCAGTACTTC
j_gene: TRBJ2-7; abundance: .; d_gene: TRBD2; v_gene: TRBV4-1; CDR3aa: CASSHLAGGHSYEQYF; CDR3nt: TGCGCCAGCAGCCACCTTGCGGGGGGCCACTCCTACGAGCAGTACTTC
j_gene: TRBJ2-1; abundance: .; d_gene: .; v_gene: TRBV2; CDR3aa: CASSEFEQFF; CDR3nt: TGTGCCAGCAGTGAATTTGAGCAGTTCTTC